This TCR beta chain was sequenced during a study of blood T cells in healthy people across ages. Overall study results and limits: Versus aged donors, long-lived donors had higher diversity and more naive CD4+ cells. Age brought a roughly linear fall in TCR beta diversity measured per million T cells.

Using a J-beta primer mix together with a sample-barcoded 5' primer, a second PCR was run for roughly 6 to 12 cycles. TCRdb analysed the 5' RACE reads with MiXCR anew, one entry per CDR3 protein. This repertoire shows approximately 830,000 distinct CDR3 sequences, roughly 60% found once; its top ten account for roughly 25%. The length of the CDR3 is 12 residues. V was pared by 6 bases and J by 8 bases, with 13 bases between. Germline CDR1 and CDR2: MNHEY and SVGAGI. Points on this clonotype: What it binds is not known.

Extraction of total RNA produced a minimum of 5.5 micrograms from each sample. Sequencing was done on a sample of blood. The chain uses TRBV6-5 and TRBJ1-2; D perhaps matches TRBD1 (5 bases). The TCR sequence derives from a man in his thirties or forties in good health. The chain's CDR3 is CASSPTGEGYTF. The CDR3 DNA follows: TGTGCCAGCAGCCCGACGGGGGAGGGCTACACCTTC.